These 20 T cell receptor beta chains were all obtained from the same sample, sequenced in a study of T cells in localized non-small cell lung cancer. Here immunoSEQ multiplex PCR was the method, and the copy in TCRdb shows in-frame clones only, minus some. The sample holds 25,000 to 35,000 clones; 89% are singletons and the top ten take 10%. This material consisted of peripheral blood, taken before any cancer treatment. The receptors were gathered from a woman between 35 and 70 years old with stage I lung adenocarcinoma.

V gene TRBV19 combines with J gene TRBJ1-5; D remains ambiguous. There are 15 residues in the CDR3. V gave up 3 bases and J gave up 5 bases, with 14 bases separating them. CDR1 LNHDA and CDR2 SQIVND come from the germline V gene (reference sequence). The CDR3 nucleotides are TGTGCCAGTAGTATCCCCGGGGAGGGCCATCAGCCCCAGCATTTT. Its translation: CASSIPGEGHQPQHF.

The V and J genes are TRBV5-5 and TRBJ1-3; tentative D call: TRBD1 (5 bases). The V end was cut by 0 bases, the J end by 3 bases, with 16 bases between. This CDR3 contains 17 residues. Germline assignment: CDR1 SGHKS and CDR2 YYEKEE (reference sequence). The DNA for the CDR3 is TGTGCCAGCAGCTTGGATAGTCGGGGGAAGGTTGGAAACACCATATATTTT. Amino acids: CASSLDSRGKVGNTIYF.

The chain recombines TRBV10-1 with TRBJ1-3, with D hard to call. V was cut by 3 bases and J by 0 bases, with 12 bases left in between. The V gene's germline CDR1 is WNHNN and CDR2 SYGVQD (reference sequence). This CDR3 is 16 amino acids long. The CDR3 nucleotides are TGCGCCAGCAGTGAAGGCTCCCGAGGCTCTGGAAACACCATATATTTT. Encoded protein: CASSEGSRGSGNTIYF.

The chain recombines TRBV19 with TRBJ2-7; 8 bases match TRBD1. Germline V gene lookup returns CDR1 LNHDA and CDR2 SQIVND (reference sequence). The length of the CDR3 is 17 residues. V lost 3 bases and J lost 3; bases outside the gene matches: 13. The CDR3 loop reads CASSIDGTGEWVYEQYF. As DNA, the CDR3 is TGTGCCAGTAGTATCGACGGGACAGGAGAATGGGTCTACGAGCAGTACTTC.

The chain employs TRBV5-6 and TRBJ2-5, with D perhaps matching TRBD1 or TRBD2 (7 bases each). Germline-derived CDR1 and CDR2 are SGHDT and YYEEEE. Between the trimmed V and J ends, which lost 3 bases and 2 bases, there was a span of 14 bases. The CDR3 has 15 amino acids. The CDR3 loop reads CASSSLQGGQETQYF. The CDR3 nucleotides are TGTGCCAGCAGCTCGCTGCAGGGGGGGCAAGAGACCCAGTACTTC.

This sequence joins TRBV4-2 and TRBJ1-1; 8 bases align to TRBD1. Germline V gene lookup returns CDR1 LGHNA and CDR2 YNFKEQ. Trimming took 5 bases from V and 1 from J; bases not matched to a gene: 15. The CDR3 consists of 18 residues. The CDR3 here is CASSYGIAGQGGNTEAFF. The CDR3 nucleotides read TGTGCCAGCAGCTATGGGATCGCCGGACAGGGAGGGAACACTGAAGCTTTCTTT.

This chain joins TRBV9 and TRBJ2-7; possible D gene TRBD2, 6 bases. Trimming left V 4 bases short and J 0 bases short, with 14 bases between. In germline, CDR1 is SGDLS, CDR2 YYNGEE. This CDR3 is built from 15 residues. Written as DNA, the CDR3 is TGTGCCAGCAGCCCTTCGGGGGACCTCTCCTACGAGCAGTACTTC. This translates into CASSPSGDLSYEQYF.

This chain joins TRBV6-6 and TRBJ2-1; D is unresolved. Germline assignment: CDR1 MNHNY and CDR2 SVGAGI (reference sequence). Between the trimmed V and J ends, which lost 0 bases and 0 bases, there was a span of 6 bases. CDR3 length: 15 amino acids. In DNA, the CDR3 is TGTGCCAGCAGTTACTCGTCTAGCTCCTACAATGAGCAGTTCTTC. Translation: CASSYSSSSYNEQFF.

The chain employs TRBV7-9 and TRBJ2-3; D is perhaps TRBD2 (6 bases). The CDR3 runs 16 residues. Trimming stripped 3 bases from V and 4 bases from J, with 17 bases between. Germline V gives CDR1 SEHNR, CDR2 FQNEAQ (reference sequence). The CDR3 reads CASSFGGSSFADTQYF. CDR3 sequence (DNA): TGTGCCAGCAGCTTCGGGGGATCTTCCTTCGCAGATACGCAGTATTTT.

The genes are TRBV23-1 and TRBJ1-2, with D hard to call. TRBV23-1 is labeled an ORF, and its function is uncertain. V dropped 1 base and J dropped 5 bases, with 11 bases sitting between them. The CDR3 totals 14 residues. CDR3 coding DNA: TGCGCCAGCAGTCAATGTAGGACTGGGTATGGCTACACCTTC. The encoded protein is CASSQCRTGYGYTF.

The rearrangement uses TRBV7-9 and TRBJ1-2; the D gene is possibly TRBD1 (6 bases). V lost 1 base and J 8 bases, leaving 17 bases between the germline ends. The CDR3 spans 15 residues. Germline assignment: CDR1 SEHNR and CDR2 FQNEAQ (reference sequence). The CDR3 protein is CASSLVTGSQGGYTF. As DNA, the CDR3 is TGTGCCAGCAGCTTAGTTACGGGAAGCCAGGGGGGCTACACCTTC.

This chain uses TRBV27 with TRBJ2-7; unclear D gene. The CDR3 has 16 residues. The V gene's germline CDR1 is MNHEY and CDR2 SMNVEV (reference sequence). Trimming left V 0 bases short and J 0 bases short, with 12 bases between. The CDR3 region is CASSLSGIPSSYEQYF. CDR3 bases: TGTGCCAGCAGTTTATCAGGTATACCGAGCTCCTACGAGCAGTACTTC.

The chain couples TRBV28 to TRBJ1-1; D unresolved. V was shortened by 2 bases and J by 6 bases, with 4 bases between the two germline ends. This CDR3 is built from 11 residues. Germline V gene lookup returns CDR1 MDHEN and CDR2 SYDVKM. The CDR3 DNA reads as TGTGCCAGCAGTTTAACAGCTGAAGCTTTCTTT. Translated: CASSLTAEAFF.

The CDR3 DNA reads as TGTGCCAGCAGTCCCGGGACTAGCGGGATGAGATATACGCAGTATTTT. This encodes CASSPGTSGMRYTQYF. The chain uses TRBV28 and TRBJ2-3; 13 bases are shared with TRBD2. V lost 5 bases to trimming and J lost 7 bases; unmatched junction nucleotides: 9. This CDR3 has 16 amino acids. The V gene's germline CDR1 is MDHEN and CDR2 SYDVKM.

This clone occurred once. The chain employs TRBV27 and TRBJ2-7; D is possibly TRBD1 (5 bases). This CDR3 has 13 amino acids. Germline values: CDR1 MNHEY, CDR2 SMNVEV (reference sequence). V dropped 3 bases and J dropped 5 bases, with 11 bases sitting between them. The DNA of the CDR3 is TGTGCCAGCAGTTTCTCAGGGAATCACGAGCAGTACTTC. Translation: CASSFSGNHEQYF.

The rearrangement links TRBV6-6 to TRBJ2-7, with 8 bases matching TRBD2. V lost 5 bases and J lost 3; bases outside the gene matches: 12. This CDR3 region has 16 residues. The germline V gene has CDR1 MNHNY and CDR2 SVGAGI (reference sequence). CDR3 in amino acids: CASSPGGAGVSYEQYF. Here the CDR3 DNA reads TGTGCCAGCAGTCCCGGGGGGGCAGGGGTTAGCTACGAGCAGTACTTC.

The chain carries TRBV7-9 and TRBJ1-4; a possible D gene is TRBD1 (6 bases). Germline CDR1 SEHNR, CDR2 FQNEAQ (reference sequence). The CDR3 totals 16 residues. The V gene lost 5 bases and the J gene lost 7 bases, with 20 bases spanning the gap. CDR3 nucleotide sequence: TGTGCCAGCAGCCAACCCCCGGAGGGGGGCATTGAAAAACTGTTTTTT. Its translation is CASSQPPEGGIEKLFF. The complete variable domain, with remaining parts taken from reference TRBV7-9 and TRBJ1-4, reads DTGVSQNPRHKITKRGQNVTFRCDPISEHNRLYWYRQTLGQGPEFLTYFQNEAQLEKSRLLSDRFSAERPKGSFSTLEIQRTEQGDSAMYLCASSQPPEGGIEKLFFGSGTQLSVL.

The gene calls are TRBV27 and TRBJ1-4; D perhaps matches TRBD1 (6 bases). V lost 6 bases and J 0 bases, leaving 17 bases between the germline ends. Germline V gene sequence: CDR1 MNHEY, CDR2 SMNVEV (reference sequence). The CDR3 spans 17 residues. The CDR3 spells CASSPTPYRATNEKLFF. Written as DNA, the CDR3 is TGTGCCAGCAGCCCAACCCCTTACAGGGCAACTAATGAAAAACTGTTTTTT.

The J gene is TRBJ1-4, the V gene TRBV9; no clear D gene. CDR1 and CDR2 from the germline V gene are SGDLS and YYNGEE. The CDR3 totals 15 residues. Between the trimmed V and J ends, which lost 3 bases and 0 bases, there was a span of 9 bases. DNA of the CDR3: TGTGCCAGCAGCGCAGACGGGACAACTAATGAAAAACTGTTTTTT. Translation: CASSADGTTNEKLFF.

This chain joins TRBV7-9 and TRBJ2-1; D is ambiguous. Germline CDR1 SEHNR, CDR2 FQNEAQ (reference sequence). The V and J ends lost 6 bases and 7 bases respectively, with 16 bases between them. The CDR3 is 14 amino acids. The CDR3 bases are TGTGCCAGCAGTTCGAACAGTCAGAGAAATGAGCAGTTCTTC. Amino acids: CASSSNSQRNEQFF.